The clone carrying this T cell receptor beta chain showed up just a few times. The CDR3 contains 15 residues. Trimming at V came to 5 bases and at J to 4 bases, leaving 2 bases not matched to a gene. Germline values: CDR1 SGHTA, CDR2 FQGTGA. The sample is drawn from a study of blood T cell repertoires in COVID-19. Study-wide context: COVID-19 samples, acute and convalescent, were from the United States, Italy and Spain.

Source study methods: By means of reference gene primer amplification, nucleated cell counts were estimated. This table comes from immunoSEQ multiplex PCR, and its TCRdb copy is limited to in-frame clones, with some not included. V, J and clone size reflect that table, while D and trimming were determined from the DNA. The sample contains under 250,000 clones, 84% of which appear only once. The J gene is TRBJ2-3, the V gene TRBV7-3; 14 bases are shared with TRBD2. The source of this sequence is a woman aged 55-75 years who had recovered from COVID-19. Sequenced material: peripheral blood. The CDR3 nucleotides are TGTGCCAGCAGCGCGACTAGCGGGGGGGCAGATACGCAGTATTTT. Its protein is CASSATSGGADTQYF.